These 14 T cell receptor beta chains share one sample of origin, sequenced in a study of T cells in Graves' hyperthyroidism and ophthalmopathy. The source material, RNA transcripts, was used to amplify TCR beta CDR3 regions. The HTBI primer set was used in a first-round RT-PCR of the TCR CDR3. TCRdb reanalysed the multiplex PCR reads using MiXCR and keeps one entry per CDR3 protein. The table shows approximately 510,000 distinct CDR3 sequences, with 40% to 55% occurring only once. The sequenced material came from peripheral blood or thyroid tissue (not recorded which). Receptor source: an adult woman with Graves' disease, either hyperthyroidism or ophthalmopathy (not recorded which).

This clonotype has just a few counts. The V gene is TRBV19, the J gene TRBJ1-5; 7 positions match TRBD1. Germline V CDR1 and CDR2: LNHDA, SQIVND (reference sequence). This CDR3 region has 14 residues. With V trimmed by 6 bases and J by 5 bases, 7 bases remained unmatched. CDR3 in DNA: TGTGCCAGTAGGAAGACAGGGTTTGATCAGCCCCAGCATTTT. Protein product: CASRKTGFDQPQHF.

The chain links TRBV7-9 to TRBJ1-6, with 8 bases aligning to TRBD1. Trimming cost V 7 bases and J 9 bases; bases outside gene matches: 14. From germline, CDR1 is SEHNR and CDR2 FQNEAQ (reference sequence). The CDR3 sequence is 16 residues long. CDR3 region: CASTLTRRTGSSPLHF. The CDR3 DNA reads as TGTGCCAGCACCCTGACACGGCGGACAGGGTCTTCACCCCTCCACTTT.

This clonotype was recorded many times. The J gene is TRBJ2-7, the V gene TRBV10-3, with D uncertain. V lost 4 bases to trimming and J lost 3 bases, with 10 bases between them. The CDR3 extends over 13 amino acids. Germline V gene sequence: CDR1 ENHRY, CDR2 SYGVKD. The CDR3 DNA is TGTGCCATCAGTGCGGTTTCTAACTACGAGCAGTACTTC. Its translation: CAISAVSNYEQYF.

CDR3 DNA sequence: TGTGCCAGCAGCCGCCACGACAGGGACGGCAATCAGCCCCAGCATTTT. Residues: CASSRHDRDGNQPQHF. The V and J genes are TRBV7-9 and TRBJ1-5, with 7 bases aligning to TRBD1. V was clipped by 5 bases and J by 2 bases; unmatched bases: 9. Germline V gene lookup returns CDR1 SEHNR and CDR2 FQNEAQ (reference sequence). The CDR3 totals 16 residues.

CDR3 nucleotides: TGTGCCAGCAGTTCCTACAGGGCGGGAGGCACTGAAGCTTTCTTT. Protein sequence: CASSSYRAGGTEAFF. The chain joins TRBV2 to TRBJ1-1; D might be TRBD1 (6 bases). Between the trimmed V and J ends, which lost 5 bases and 4 bases, there was a span of 17 bases. This CDR3 has 15 amino acids. Germline values: CDR1 SNHLY, CDR2 FYNNEI.

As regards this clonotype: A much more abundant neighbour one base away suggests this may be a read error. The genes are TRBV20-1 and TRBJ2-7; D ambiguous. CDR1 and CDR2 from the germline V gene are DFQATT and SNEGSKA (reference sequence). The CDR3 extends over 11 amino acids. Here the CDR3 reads CSAPTSYGQYF. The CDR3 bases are TGCAGTGCGCCAACCAGTTACGGGCAGTACTTC.

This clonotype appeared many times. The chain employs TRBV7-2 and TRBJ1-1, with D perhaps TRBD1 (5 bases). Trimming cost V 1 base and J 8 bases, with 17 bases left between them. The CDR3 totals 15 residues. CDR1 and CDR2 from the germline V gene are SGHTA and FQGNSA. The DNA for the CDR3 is TGTGCCAGCAGCTTAGATGGCAGGGTGTTGAGGGAAGCTTTCTTT. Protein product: CASSLDGRVLREAFF.

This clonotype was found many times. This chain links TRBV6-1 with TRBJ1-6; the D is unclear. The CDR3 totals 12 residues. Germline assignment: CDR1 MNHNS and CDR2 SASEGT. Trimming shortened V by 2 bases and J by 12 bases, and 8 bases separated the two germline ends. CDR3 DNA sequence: TGTGCCAGCAGTGAAATGGGAGAACCCCTCCACTTT. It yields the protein CASSEMGEPLHF.

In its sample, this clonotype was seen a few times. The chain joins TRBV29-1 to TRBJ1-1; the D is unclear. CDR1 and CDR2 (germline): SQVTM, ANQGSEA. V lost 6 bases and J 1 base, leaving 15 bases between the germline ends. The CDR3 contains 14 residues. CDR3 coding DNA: TGCAGCGTCGCCAGCAGAGGGCGGAACACTGAAGCTTTCTTT. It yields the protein CSVASRGRNTEAFF.

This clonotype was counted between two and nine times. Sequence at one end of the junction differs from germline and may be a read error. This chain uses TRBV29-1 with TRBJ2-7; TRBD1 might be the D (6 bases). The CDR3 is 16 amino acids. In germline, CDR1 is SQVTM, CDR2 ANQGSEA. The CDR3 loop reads CASSQGSGHGTYEQYF. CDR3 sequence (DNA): TGTGCCAGCAGTCAGGGGAGCGGCCATGGGACCTACGAGCAGTACTTC.

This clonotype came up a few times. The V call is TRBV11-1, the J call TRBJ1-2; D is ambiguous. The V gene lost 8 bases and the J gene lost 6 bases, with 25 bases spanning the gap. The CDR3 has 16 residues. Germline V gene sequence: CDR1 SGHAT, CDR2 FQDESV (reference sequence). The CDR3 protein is CASGGRQKGHGHGYTF. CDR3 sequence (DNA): TGTGCCAGCGGCGGGAGACAAAAGGGCCATGGTCATGGCTACACCTTC.

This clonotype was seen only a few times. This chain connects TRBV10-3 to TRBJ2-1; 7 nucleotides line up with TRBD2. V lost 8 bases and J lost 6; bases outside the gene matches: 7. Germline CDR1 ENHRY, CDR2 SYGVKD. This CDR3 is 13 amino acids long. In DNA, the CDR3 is TGTGCCATCTGGCGGGAGCTTTTCAATGAGCAGTTCTTC. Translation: CAIWRELFNEQFF.

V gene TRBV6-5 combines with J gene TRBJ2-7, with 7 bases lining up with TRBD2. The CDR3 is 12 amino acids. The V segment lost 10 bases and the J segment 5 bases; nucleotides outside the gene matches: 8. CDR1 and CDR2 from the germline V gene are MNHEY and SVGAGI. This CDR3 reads CATAPGGNEQYF. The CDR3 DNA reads TGTGCCACCGCGCCGGGGGGAAACGAGCAGTACTTC.

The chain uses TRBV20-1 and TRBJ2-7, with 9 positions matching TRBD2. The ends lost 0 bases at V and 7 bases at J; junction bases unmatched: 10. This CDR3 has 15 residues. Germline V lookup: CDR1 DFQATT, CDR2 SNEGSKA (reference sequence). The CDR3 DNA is TGCAGTGCTAGAGATCTTAGCGGGAGATTAGAAGAGCAGTACTTC. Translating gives CSARDLSGRLEEQYF.